The 11 T cell receptor beta chains below come from one sample, sequenced in a study of yellow fever vaccine responses in identical twins. TCRdb re-analysed the RT-PCR reads in MiXCR, keeping a single row per CDR3 protein. The profile shows about 9,000 distinct CDR3 sequences, 80% to 85% of them singletons. This material consisted of T cells from blood (PBMCs), unsorted or a sorted subset (not recorded which), taken before or after yellow fever vaccination (not recorded which). The receptors come from a woman younger than 35 who received the yellow fever vaccine.

The chain uses TRBV5-1 and TRBJ2-1; TRBD2 agrees at 15 bases. V dropped 1 base and J dropped 7; count of bases not matched to a gene: 12. CDR3 length equals 19 residues. The germline gives CDR1 SGHRS, CDR2 YFSETQ. The CDR3 loop is CASSLRRVIGTSGRNEQFF. The CDR3 DNA sequence: TGCGCCAGCAGCTTGAGAAGGGTAATCGGGACTAGCGGGAGGAATGAGCAGTTCTTC.

This sequence joins TRBV29-1 and TRBJ2-6; a weak D match, TRBD1 (6 bases). V was pared by 4 bases and J by 0 bases, with 10 bases between. The germline CDR1 and CDR2 sequences are SQVTM and ANQGSEA. CDR3 length: 15 amino acids. The DNA of the CDR3 is TGCAGCGTTGCGACAGGATACTCTGGGGCCAACGTCCTGACTTTC. Protein product: CSVATGYSGANVLTF.

The chain couples TRBV6-4 to TRBJ2-1; D gene uncertain. Trimming removed 2 bases at V and 7 bases at J, with 6 bases between. This CDR3 contains 12 residues. The V gene's germline CDR1 is MRHNA and CDR2 SNTAGT. In DNA form, the CDR3 reads TGTGCCAGCAGTGACAGTGAAAATGAGCAGTTCTTC. This gives the protein CASSDSENEQFF.

In its sample, this clonotype was seen a few times. The gene calls are TRBV14 and TRBJ1-4, with D perhaps matching TRBD1 (5 bases). Germline CDR1 reads SGHDN; CDR2 reads FVKESK. CDR3 length equals 15 residues. The V end lost 4 bases, the J end lost 4 bases, and 13 bases lay between the germline ends. This chain's CDR3 is CASSRTGTVNEKLFF. The CDR3, as DNA: TGTGCCAGCAGCCGAACCGGGACCGTTAATGAAAAACTGTTTTTT.

CDR3 sequence: CSVEDRRGHSYEQYF. The CDR3 nucleotides read TGCAGCGTTGAAGATCGGCGGGGACACTCCTACGAGCAGTACTTC. The chain joins TRBV29-1 to TRBJ2-7; the D call may be TRBD1 or TRBD2 (6 bases each). CDR3 length: 15 residues. Germline V gives CDR1 SQVTM, CDR2 ANQGSEA. V lost 0 bases and J lost 0, with 12 bases in between.

The table lists this clonotype with a count of one. J is TRBJ2-5 and V is TRBV11-1; 12 nucleotides align to TRBD2. The V gene end was trimmed by 2 bases and the J gene end by 3 bases; junction bases not matched to a gene: 1. The V gene's germline CDR1 is SGHAT and CDR2 FQDESV (reference sequence). The CDR3 runs to 15 residues. Written as DNA, the CDR3 is TGTGCCAGCAGCTTAAGGACTAGCGGGAAAGAGACCCAGTACTTC. It specifies CASSLRTSGKETQYF.

CDR3 in amino acids: CASSNAPYEQYV. CDR3 DNA: TGTGCCAGCAGCAACGCGCCCTACGAGCAGTACGTC. The J gene is TRBJ2-7, the V gene TRBV4-2; no firm D call. Germline V gene sequence: CDR1 LGHNA, CDR2 YNFKEQ. Trimming removed 5 bases from V and 2 bases from J, with 7 bases in between. The CDR3 runs 12 residues.

The rearrangement joins TRBV6-5 to TRBJ1-2, with TRBD1 as a possible D gene (5 bases). V lost 2 bases and J lost 6, with 10 bases in between. The CDR3 sequence is 13 residues long. Germline CDR1 is MNHEY and CDR2 is SVGAGI. The CDR3 here is CASSYLREDGYTF. Here the CDR3 DNA reads TGTGCCAGCAGTTACCTCAGGGAAGATGGCTACACCTTC.

This clonotype came up a few times. CDR3 nucleotides: TGTGCCAGCAGCTTAGACAGGGGAAGTGATGGCTACACCTTC. The encoded protein is CASSLDRGSDGYTF. This sequence joins TRBV11-2 and TRBJ1-2; maybe TRBD1 (6 bases). Trimming shortened V by 0 bases and J by 6 bases, and 11 bases separated the two germline ends. This CDR3 is built from 14 residues. CDR1 and CDR2 (germline): SGHAT, FQNNGV.

The J gene is TRBJ1-4, the V gene TRBV7-9, with D unclear. The CDR3 extends over 16 amino acids. With 5 bases removed from V and 1 base from J, the gap between germline ends came to 14 bases. From germline, CDR1 is SEHNR and CDR2 FQNEAQ (reference sequence). CDR3 amino acids: CASSARVSLTNEKLFF. The CDR3 DNA sequence: TGTGCCAGCAGCGCGAGGGTTTCGTTAACTAATGAAAAACTGTTTTTT.

V and J are TRBV28 and TRBJ2-3; D is unclear. Trimming pared 5 bases from V and 6 bases from J, leaving 18 bases between. Germline CDR1 and CDR2: MDHEN and SYDVKM. This CDR3 spans 15 amino acids. The CDR3 is CASSPPPPRLDTQYF. As DNA, the CDR3 is TGTGCCAGCAGTCCCCCTCCCCCCCGCCTGGATACGCAGTATTTT.